The TCR beta chain under discussion was sequenced for a study of blood T cell repertoires in COVID-19. The assay was immunoSEQ multiplex PCR, and TCRdb's table has in-frame clones only and misses some. Of about 350,000 clones in the sample, around nine tenths are singletons; the top ten hold roughly 3%. The receptor comes from a young woman who had recovered from COVID-19. The sample was peripheral blood.

The CDR3 DNA sequence: TGTGCCAGTAGGATCGGGAGGTTGGCTAATGAAAAACTGTTTTTT. Its protein product is CASRIGRLANEKLFF. V is TRBV19 and J is TRBJ1-4; no definite D call. V was clipped by 6 bases and J by 3 bases, with 14 bases between them. The CDR3 has 15 residues. CDR1 LNHDA and CDR2 SQIVND come from the germline V gene (reference sequence).